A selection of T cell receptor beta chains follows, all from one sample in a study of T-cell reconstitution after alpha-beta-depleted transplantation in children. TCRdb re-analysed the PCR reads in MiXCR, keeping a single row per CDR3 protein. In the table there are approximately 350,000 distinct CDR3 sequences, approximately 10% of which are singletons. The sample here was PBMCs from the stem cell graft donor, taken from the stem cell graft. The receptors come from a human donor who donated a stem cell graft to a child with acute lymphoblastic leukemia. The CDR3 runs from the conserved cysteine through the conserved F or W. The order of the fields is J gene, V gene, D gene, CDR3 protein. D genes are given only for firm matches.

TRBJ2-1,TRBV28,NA,CASRTGSPYNEQFF
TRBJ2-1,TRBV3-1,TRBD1,CASSRRQGSEQFF
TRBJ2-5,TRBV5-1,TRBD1,CASSLGDRSQETQYF
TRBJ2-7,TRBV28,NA,CASSLPRGYEQYF
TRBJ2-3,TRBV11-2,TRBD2,CASSLRLAGSTDTQYF
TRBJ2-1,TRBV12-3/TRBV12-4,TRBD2,CASANIAGPLYNEQFF
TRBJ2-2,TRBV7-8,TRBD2,CASSPRRLAGGPRLAGELFF
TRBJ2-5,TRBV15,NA,CATSRDRVIGAGSKETQYF
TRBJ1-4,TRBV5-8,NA,CASSYPTGLGAKLFF
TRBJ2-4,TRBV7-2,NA,CASSLRGSNIQYF
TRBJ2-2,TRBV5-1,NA,CASSLGVTSGTTGELFF
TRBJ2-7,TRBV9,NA,CASSGSRDTYSYEQYF
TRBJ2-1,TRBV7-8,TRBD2,CASIQSTSGNTEQFF
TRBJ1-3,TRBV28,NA,CASRSGFRQNTIYF
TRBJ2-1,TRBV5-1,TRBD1,CASSLYGDRLNNEQFF
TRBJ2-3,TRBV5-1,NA,CASSLAIRDGGPDTQYF
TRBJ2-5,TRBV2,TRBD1,CASSVDRAETQYF
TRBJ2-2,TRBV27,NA,CASSLHRGGTGELFF
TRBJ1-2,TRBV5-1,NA,CASSLRGLGYTF
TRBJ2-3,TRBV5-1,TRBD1,CASSAGTGATDTQYF
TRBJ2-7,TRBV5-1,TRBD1,CASSQGQGPQYEQYF
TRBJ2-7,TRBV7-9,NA,CASSSQDNSYEQYF
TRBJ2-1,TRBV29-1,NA,CSVTVYNEQFF
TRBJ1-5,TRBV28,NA,CASSLNQPQHF
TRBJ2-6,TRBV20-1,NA,CSARSSGANVLTF
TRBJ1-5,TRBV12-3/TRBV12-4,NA,CASSFLSNQPQHF
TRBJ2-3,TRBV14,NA,CASSQERQTETDTQYF
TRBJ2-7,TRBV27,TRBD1,CASRRQGSYEQYF